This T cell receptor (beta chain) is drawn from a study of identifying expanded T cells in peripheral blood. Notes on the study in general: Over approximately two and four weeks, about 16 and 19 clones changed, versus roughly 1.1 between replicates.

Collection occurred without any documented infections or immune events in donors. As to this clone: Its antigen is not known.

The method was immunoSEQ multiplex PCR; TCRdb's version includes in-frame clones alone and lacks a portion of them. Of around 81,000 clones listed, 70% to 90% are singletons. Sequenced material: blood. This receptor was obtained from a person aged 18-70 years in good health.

The CDR3 here is CASSLSIRNRGYTF. CDR3 coding DNA: TGTGCCAGCAGTTTATCGATCAGGAACCGGGGCTACACCTTC. The chain is built from TRBV27 and TRBJ1-2; D remains unclear. Trimming left V 0 bases short and J 8 bases short, with 13 bases between. The germline V gene encodes CDR1 MNHEY and CDR2 SMNVEV (reference sequence). The CDR3 is 14 amino acids.